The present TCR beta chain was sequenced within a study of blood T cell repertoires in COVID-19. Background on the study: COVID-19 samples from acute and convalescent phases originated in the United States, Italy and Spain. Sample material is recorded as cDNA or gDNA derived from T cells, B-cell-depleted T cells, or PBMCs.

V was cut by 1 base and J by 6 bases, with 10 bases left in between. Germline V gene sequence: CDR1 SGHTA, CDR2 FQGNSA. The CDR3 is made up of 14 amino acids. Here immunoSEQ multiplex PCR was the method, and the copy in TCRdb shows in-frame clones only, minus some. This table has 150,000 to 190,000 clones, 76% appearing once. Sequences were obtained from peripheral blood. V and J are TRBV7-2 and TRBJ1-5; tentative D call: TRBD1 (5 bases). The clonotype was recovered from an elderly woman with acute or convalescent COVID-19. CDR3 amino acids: CASSLVRGGQPQHF. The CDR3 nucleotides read TGTGCCAGCAGCTTAGTAAGGGGTGGTCAGCCCCAGCATTTT.